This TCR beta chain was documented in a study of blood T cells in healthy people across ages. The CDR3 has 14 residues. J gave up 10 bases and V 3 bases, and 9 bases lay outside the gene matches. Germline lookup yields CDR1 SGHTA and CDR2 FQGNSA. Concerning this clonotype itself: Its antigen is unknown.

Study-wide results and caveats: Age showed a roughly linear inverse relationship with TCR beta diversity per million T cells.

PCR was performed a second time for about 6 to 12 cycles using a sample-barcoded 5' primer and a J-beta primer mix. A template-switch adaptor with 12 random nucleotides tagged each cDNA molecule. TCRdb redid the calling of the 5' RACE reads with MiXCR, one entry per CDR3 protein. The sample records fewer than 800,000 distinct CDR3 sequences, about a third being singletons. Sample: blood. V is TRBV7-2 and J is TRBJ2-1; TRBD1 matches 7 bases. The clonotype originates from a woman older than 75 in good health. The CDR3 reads CASSFSDRVWEQFF. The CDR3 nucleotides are TGTGCCAGCAGCTTTAGTGACAGGGTCTGGGAGCAGTTCTTC.